Below, one T cell receptor beta chain is given with its context. Repertoires were generated with immunoSEQ multiplex PCR, while TCRdb's copy carries only in-frame clones and drops some. The repertoire holds 270,000 or so clones, with 85% to 95% as singletons. This sample is drawn from a study of blood T cell repertoires in COVID-19. Participant reports of clinical history set cohort assignment. Individuals in the exposed group had encountered a COVID-19 case within 2 weeks preceding study entry. The CDR3 sequence is 14 residues long. The germline CDR1 and CDR2 sequences are DFQATT and SNEGSKA (reference sequence). The J segment lost 2 bases and the V segment lost 3 bases, leaving 4 bases of the junction unmatched.

The chain joins TRBV20-1 to TRBJ2-7, with 10 bases fitting TRBD2. Sequencing used PBMCs or T cells enriched from blood (not recorded which). The receptor's source is a man aged 40-50 years who had been exposed to COVID-19. The CDR3 spells CSASGTSETYEQYF. The CDR3, as DNA: TGCAGTGCTAGTGGGACTAGCGAGACCTACGAGCAGTACTTC.